The rows below give T cell receptor beta chains drawn from one sample of a study of cytomegalovirus exposure and HLA in healthy donors. Some clones are missing from TCRdb's copy, which holds only in-frame ones; the method was immunoSEQ multiplex PCR. The sample yields about 160,000 clones, roughly 90% seen once. The sequenced material came from PBMCs. The receptor set was obtained from a woman younger than 30 in good health and CMV-seronegative. CDR3s include the opening cysteine and the closing phenylalanine or tryptophan. The D gene is left open where the match is weak. Clone size is not always given. Where it is, it says once, few, many or a class for expanded clones.

NA	TRBV7-9	TRBJ1-1	NA	CASSLNMESTEAFF	TGTGCCAGCAGCCTGAACATGGAGAGCACTGAAGCTTTCTTT
TRBD1	TRBV6-6	TRBJ2-2	few	CASSSGTVYGELFF	TGTGCCAGCAGTTCCGGGACAGTTTACGGGGAGCTGTTTTTT
NA	TRBV7-8	TRBJ2-3	NA	CASSFPPGGLRQGTTDTQYF	TGTGCCAGCAGCTTCCCCCCAGGGGGGCTACGACAGGGAACCACAGATACGCAGTATTTT
TRBD1	TRBV5-1	TRBJ1-1	NA	CASSWGQGITEAFF	TGCGCCAGCAGCTGGGGACAGGGGATCACTGAAGCTTTCTTT
NA	TRBV18	TRBJ1-1	NA	CASSPSMNTEAFF	TGTGCCAGCTCACCTAGTATGAACACTGAAGCTTTCTTT
NA	TRBV19	TRBJ1-3	NA	CASSIVRGGGNTIYF	TGTGCCAGTAGTATAGTGAGGGGAGGCGGCAACACCATATATTTT
NA	TRBV7-2	TRBJ2-7	NA	CASSLDLYEQYF	TGTGCCAGCAGCTTAGATCTCTACGAGCAGTACTTC
TRBD2	TRBV18	TRBJ2-1	NA	CASSSGTSGSRNEQFF	TGTGCCAGCTCATCGGGGACTAGCGGGAGTAGGAATGAGCAGTTCTTC
NA	TRBV7-9	TRBJ1-6	once	CASSLVEVYNSPLHF	TGTGCCAGCAGCTTAGTAGAGGTCTATAATTCACCCCTCCACTTT
TRBD1	TRBV27	TRBJ2-7	medium-sized	CASSFPGQGTYEQYF	TGTGCCAGCAGTTTTCCGGGACAGGGTACCTACGAGCAGTACTTC
TRBD1	TRBV5-4	TRBJ2-7	NA	CASSPWTGQTGRGSYEQYF	TGTGCCAGCAGCCCATGGACAGGGCAGACTGGTCGTGGGTCCTACGAGCAGTACTTC
NA	TRBV7-2	TRBJ1-5	once	CASGLAGVPNQPQHF	TGTGCCAGCGGACTGGCAGGGGTACCCAATCAGCCCCAGCATTTT
NA	TRBV7-9	TRBJ2-6	NA	CASIPQTSGSGANVLTF	TGTGCCAGCATCCCTCAAACGTCAGGGTCTGGGGCCAACGTCCTGACTTTC
NA	TRBV7-6	TRBJ2-1	NA	CASSLGGGASSLEQFF	TGTGCCAGCAGCTTGGGTGGAGGGGCTTCATCCTTAGAGCAGTTCTTC
NA	TRBV7-8	TRBJ2-2	NA	CASSLPSSPTHGVTGELFF	TGTGCCAGCAGCTTACCTTCATCCCCGACACACGGGGTGACCGGGGAGCTGTTTTTT
TRBD1	TRBV13	TRBJ1-2	NA	CASSFGQGAYGYTF	TGTGCCAGCAGCTTCGGACAGGGGGCTTATGGCTACACCTTC
NA	TRBV19	TRBJ2-7	NA	CASSNVGQPLTYEQYF	TGTGCCAGTAGCAACGTCGGACAGCCCCTCACCTACGAGCAGTACTTC
TRBD2	TRBV7-2	TRBJ2-7	NA	CASSSDNGRFYEQYF	TGTGCCAGCAGCTCTGATAACGGGAGGTTCTACGAGCAGTACTTC
TRBD2	TRBV2	TRBJ2-3	NA	CASSPGLAVTDTQYF	TGTGCCAGCAGTCCGGGACTAGCGGTCACAGATACGCAGTATTTT
NA	TRBV27	TRBJ1-1	NA	CASSSPRSFTEAFF	TGTGCCAGCAGTTCCCCCCGGTCGTTCACTGAAGCTTTCTTT
TRBD2	TRBV7-8	TRBJ2-5	NA	CASSLKRLGLAGETQYF	TGTGCCAGCAGCTTGAAGAGGCTTGGTCTAGCGGGGGAGACCCAGTACTTC
TRBD2	TRBV4-1	TRBJ2-1	NA	CASSQEWTSGGPYNEQFF	TGCGCCAGCAGCCAAGAGTGGACTAGCGGGGGGCCATACAATGAGCAGTTCTTC
NA	TRBV6-4	TRBJ1-1	NA	CASSDRGDARSRDTEAFF	TGTGCCAGCAGTGACCGGGGGGACGCCCGGTCCCGGGACACTGAAGCTTTCTTT
NA	TRBV7-2	TRBJ2-3	NA	CASSLVGGDTQYF	TGTGCCAGCAGCTTAGTTGGCGGGGATACGCAGTATTTT
NA	TRBV5-4	TRBJ2-5	NA	CASSLTMKETQYF	TGTGCCAGCAGCTTGACTATGAAAGAGACCCAGTACTTC
TRBD1	TRBV9	TRBJ2-2	NA	CASSATPRTGPTGELFF	TGTGCCAGCAGCGCCACTCCCCGGACAGGTCCGACCGGGGAGCTGTTTTTT
TRBD1	TRBV27	TRBJ1-2	NA	CASSLDRGSSYTF	TGTGCCAGCAGTTTGGACAGGGGTAGCAGCTACACCTTC
NA	TRBV20-1	TRBJ2-7	NA	CSAGQGYEQYF	TGCAGTGCTGGTCAGGGATACGAGCAGTACTTC
NA	TRBV7-9	TRBJ1-1	NA	CASSLNLGLTEAFF	TGTGCCAGCAGCTTAAATCTGGGGCTGACTGAAGCTTTCTTT
TRBD2	TRBV6-1	TRBJ2-7	once	CASSEGLAGGYEQYF	TGTGCCAGCAGTGAGGGACTAGCGGGAGGCTACGAGCAGTACTTC
NA	TRBV19	TRBJ2-7	NA	CASSISGSFYEQYF	TGTGCCAGTAGTATCTCGGGGTCCTTCTACGAGCAGTACTTC
NA	TRBV30	TRBJ2-3	few	CAWCPGIGTQYF	TGTGCCTGGTGCCCGGGGATCGGTACGCAGTATTTT
TRBD1	TRBV11-2	TRBJ1-1	NA	CASSTRGYTEAFF	TGTGCCAGCAGCACCAGGGGGTACACTGAAGCTTTCTTT
NA	TRBV6-1	TRBJ1-2	few	CASSVRALLSNGYTF	TGTGCCAGCAGCGTCAGGGCCCTCCTCAGTAATGGCTACACCTTC
NA	TRBV5-1	TRBJ1-2	NA	CASSLVEILVFKLGREPPYCYTF	TGCGCCAGCAGCTTGGTAGAAATTTTGGTTTTTAAGTTGGGGAGGGAGCCCCCATATTGCTACACCTTC
NA	TRBV27	TRBJ1-2	NA	CASSLIQGYGYTF	TGTGCCAGCAGTTTAATTCAGGGTTATGGCTACACCTTC
NA	TRBV4-1	TRBJ1-1	NA	CASSQEQGITEAFF	TGCGCCAGCAGCCAAGAACAGGGTATTACTGAAGCTTTCTTT
TRBD1	TRBV18	TRBJ1-5	NA	CASSPGQGGGNQPQHF	TGTGCCAGCTCACCAGGACAGGGAGGTGGCAATCAGCCCCAGCATTTT
NA	TRBV7-9	TRBJ2-2	NA	CASSSSLGPGTGELFF	TGTGCCAGCAGCTCCTCACTCGGCCCGGGCACCGGGGAGCTGTTTTTT
TRBD2	TRBV5-4	TRBJ2-3	NA	CASSLDASGSTDTQYF	TGTGCCAGCAGCTTGGATGCTAGCGGTAGCACAGATACGCAGTATTTT
NA	TRBV7-8	TRBJ2-1	NA	CASSPQGRDNEQFF	TGTGCCAGCAGCCCCCAGGGGAGAGACAATGAGCAGTTCTTC
NA	TRBV28	TRBJ1-1	NA	CASSLLGRNTEAFF	TGTGCCAGCAGTTTACTTGGGCGGAACACTGAAGCTTTCTTT
TRBD2	TRBV25-1	TRBJ2-3	NA	CASARAGEGTDTQYF	TGTGCCAGTGCCAGGGCGGGAGAGGGCACAGATACGCAGTATTTT
TRBD2	TRBV14	TRBJ2-5	NA	CASSQDRPAGSRGAQYF	TGTGCCAGCAGCCAAGATCGGCCGGCAGGGTCCCGGGGGGCCCAGTACTTC
NA	TRBV4-3	TRBJ2-3	NA	CASSQLIDSPGTDTQYF	TGCGCCAGCAGCCAGCTTATAGACAGTCCAGGCACAGATACGCAGTATTTT
NA	TRBV4-2	TRBJ2-7	NA	CASSQDGSNQEQYF	TGTGCCAGCAGCCAAGATGGGAGTAATCAGGAGCAGTACTTC
NA	TRBV4-3	TRBJ2-3	NA	CASSPGGSTQYF	TGCGCCAGCAGCCCAGGTGGATCTACGCAGTATTTT
NA	TRBV5-1	TRBJ1-2	NA	CASSLEATGSYGYTF	TGCGCCAGCAGCTTGGAGGCTACAGGGAGTTATGGCTACACCTTC
TRBD1	TRBV4-3	TRBJ1-2	NA	CASSQVSQGDGYTF	TGCGCCAGCAGCCAAGTCTCCCAGGGGGATGGCTACACCTTC
NA	TRBV5-1	TRBJ1-2	few	CASSLGWPDYGYTF	TGCGCCAGCAGCTTGGGCTGGCCTGACTATGGCTACACCTTC
TRBD2	TRBV4-1	TRBJ2-7	NA	CASSQDRLAGGHPNEQYF	TGCGCCAGCAGCCAAGATCGGCTAGCGGGAGGACATCCTAACGAGCAGTACTTC
NA	TRBV27	TRBJ2-4	NA	CASSSYSPGHKNIQYF	TGTGCCAGCAGTTCCTATTCTCCGGGACATAAAAACATTCAGTACTTC
TRBD1	TRBV19	TRBJ2-2	NA	CASKDRGSTGELFF	TGTGCCAGTAAGGACAGGGGGAGCACCGGGGAGCTGTTTTTT
NA	TRBV7-9	TRBJ2-1	NA	CASSFGSFRENEQFF	TGTGCCAGCAGCTTCGGGTCCTTTCGGGAGAATGAGCAGTTCTTC
TRBD1	TRBV9	TRBJ2-1	NA	CASSVSTGGSYNEQFF	TGTGCCAGCAGCGTAAGCACAGGGGGCTCCTACAATGAGCAGTTCTTC
NA	TRBV5-1	TRBJ2-3	NA	CASSLRGGTDTQYF	TGCGCCAGCAGCTTGAGAGGCGGCACAGATACGCAGTATTTT
NA	TRBV10-2	TRBJ2-7	NA	CASSGTLSSYEQYF	TGCGCCAGCAGTGGGACTTTGAGCTCCTACGAGCAGTACTTC
NA	TRBV6-6	TRBJ2-1	NA	CASTSGGDVNEQFF	TGTGCCAGCACGTCCGGCGGTGATGTGAATGAGCAGTTCTTC
TRBD2	TRBV11-3	TRBJ2-3	NA	CASSKRGASTDTQYF	TGTGCCAGCAGTAAGCGGGGGGCTAGCACAGATACGCAGTATTTT
NA	TRBV6-5	TRBJ1-2	NA	CASSYAEHYGYTF	TGTGCCAGCAGTTACGCCGAGCACTATGGCTACACCTTC